The sample holds a few counts of the clone carrying this TCR beta chain. This record comes from a study of blood T cell repertoires in COVID-19. V lost 6 bases to trimming and J lost 4 bases; unmatched junction nucleotides: 11. CDR1 is MDHEN and CDR2 is SYDVKM in the germline V gene. The CDR3 covers 15 residues. Original processing notes: It was from reference gene primer amplification that nucleated cell counts were estimated. Profiling relied on immunoSEQ multiplex PCR, and the TCRdb table lists in-frame clones only, not all of them. From that table come the V and J calls and clone size; the DNA was used to work out D and trimming. The sample records fewer than 250,000 clones, roughly 83% being singletons. The study assigned cohorts using participant-reported clinical history.

The rearrangement joins TRBV28 to TRBJ1-1, with 7 positions matching TRBD1. The sequenced material came from PBMCs or T cells enriched from blood (not recorded which). The sequence came from a woman aged 25 to 39 who had recovered from COVID-19. In DNA, the CDR3 is TGTGCCAGCAGCTCCTCGACAGGGTGGAGCACTGAAGCTTTCTTT. Encoded protein: CASSSSTGWSTEAFF.